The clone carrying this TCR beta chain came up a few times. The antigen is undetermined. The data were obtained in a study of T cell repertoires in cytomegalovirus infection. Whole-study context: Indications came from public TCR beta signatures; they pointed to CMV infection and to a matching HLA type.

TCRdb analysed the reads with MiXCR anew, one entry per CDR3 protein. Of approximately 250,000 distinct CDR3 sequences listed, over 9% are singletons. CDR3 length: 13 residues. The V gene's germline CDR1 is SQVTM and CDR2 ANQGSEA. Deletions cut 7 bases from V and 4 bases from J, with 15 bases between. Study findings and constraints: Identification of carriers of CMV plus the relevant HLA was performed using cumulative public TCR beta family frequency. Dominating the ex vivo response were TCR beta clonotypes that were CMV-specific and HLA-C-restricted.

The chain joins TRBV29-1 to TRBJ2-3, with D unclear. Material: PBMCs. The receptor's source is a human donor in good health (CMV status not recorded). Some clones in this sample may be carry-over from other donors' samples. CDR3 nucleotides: TGCAGCGCTTCGATTGGCGAGGCAGATACGCAGTATTTT. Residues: CSASIGEADTQYF.